This entry describes one T cell receptor (beta chain). Its antigen is unknown. The CDR3 is 14 amino acids. In germline, CDR1 is SGHRS, CDR2 YFSETQ. With 0 bases removed from V and 6 bases from J, the gap between germline ends came to 7 bases. The data were obtained in a study of T cell responses to AZD1222 COVID-19 vaccine. Study-level points and caveats: The sample set comprised mostly white British donors with more females, and clonal diversity was possibly underestimated.

The table came from immunoSEQ multiplex PCR; TCRdb's copy has only in-frame clones and leaves some out. The repertoire has roughly 95,000 clones, roughly 92% of them found once; the top ten carry around 3.2%. The sequence was obtained from an adult who received the AZD1222 COVID-19 vaccine. The sequenced sample was peripheral blood, obtained 28 days after the second AZD1222 dose. V and J are TRBV5-1 and TRBJ1-6; no definite D call. The CDR3 DNA is TGCGCCAGCAGCTTGGGGCAGGCTAATTCACCCCTCCACTTT. Translating gives CASSLGQANSPLHF.